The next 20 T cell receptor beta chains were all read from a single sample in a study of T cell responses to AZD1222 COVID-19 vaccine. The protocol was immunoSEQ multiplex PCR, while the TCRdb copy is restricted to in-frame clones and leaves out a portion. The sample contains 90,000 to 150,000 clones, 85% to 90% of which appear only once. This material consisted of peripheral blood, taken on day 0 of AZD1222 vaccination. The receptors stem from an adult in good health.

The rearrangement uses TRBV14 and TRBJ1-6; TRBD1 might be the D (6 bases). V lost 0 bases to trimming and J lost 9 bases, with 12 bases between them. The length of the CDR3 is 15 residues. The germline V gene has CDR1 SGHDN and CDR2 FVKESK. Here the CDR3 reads CASSQEGQGISPLHF. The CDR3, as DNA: TGTGCCAGCAGCCAAGAAGGCCAGGGGATTTCACCCCTCCACTTT.

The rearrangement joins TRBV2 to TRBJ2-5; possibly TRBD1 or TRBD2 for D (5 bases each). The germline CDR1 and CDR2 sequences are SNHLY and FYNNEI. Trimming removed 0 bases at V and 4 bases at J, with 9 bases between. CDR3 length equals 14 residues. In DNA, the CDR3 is TGTGCCAGCAGTGAAGCGGGGGTTCGAGAGACCCAGTACTTC. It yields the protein CASSEAGVRETQYF.

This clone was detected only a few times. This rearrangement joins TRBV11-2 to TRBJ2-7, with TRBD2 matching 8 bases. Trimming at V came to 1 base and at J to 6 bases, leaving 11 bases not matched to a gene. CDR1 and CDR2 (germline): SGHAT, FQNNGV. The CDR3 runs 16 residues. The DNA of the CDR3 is TGTGCCAGCAGCTTAGGTCCCCTGCGGGGGGTTTCCGAGCAGTACTTC. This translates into CASSLGPLRGVSEQYF.

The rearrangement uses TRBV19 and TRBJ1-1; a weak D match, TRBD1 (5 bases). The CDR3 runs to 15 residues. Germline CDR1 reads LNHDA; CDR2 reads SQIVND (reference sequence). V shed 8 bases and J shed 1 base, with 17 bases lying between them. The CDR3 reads CASGPGGRENTEAFF. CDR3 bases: TGTGCCAGTGGCCCGGGAGGCAGGGAGAACACTGAAGCTTTCTTT.

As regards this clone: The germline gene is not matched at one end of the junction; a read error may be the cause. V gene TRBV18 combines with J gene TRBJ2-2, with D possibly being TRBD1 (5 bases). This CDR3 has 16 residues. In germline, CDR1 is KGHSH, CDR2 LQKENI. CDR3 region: CASSPRASFRAGELFF. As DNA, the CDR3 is TGTGCCAGCTCCCCACGTGCCAGCTTCAGGGCCGGGGAGCTGTTTTTT. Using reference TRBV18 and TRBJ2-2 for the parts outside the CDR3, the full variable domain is NAGVMQNPRHLVRRRGQEARLRCSPMKGHSHVYWYRQLPEEGLKFMVYLQKENIIDESGMPKERFSAEFPKEGPSILRIQQVVRGDSAAYFCASSPRASFRAGELFFGEGSRLTVL.

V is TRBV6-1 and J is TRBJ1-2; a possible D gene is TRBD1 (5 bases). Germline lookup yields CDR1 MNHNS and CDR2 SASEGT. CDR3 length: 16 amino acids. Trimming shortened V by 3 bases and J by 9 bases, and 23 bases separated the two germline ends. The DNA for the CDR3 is TGTGCCAGCAGTGAGGACGAGGGTGTAGGGGCTAGGAGCTACACCTTC. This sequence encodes CASSEDEGVGARSYTF.

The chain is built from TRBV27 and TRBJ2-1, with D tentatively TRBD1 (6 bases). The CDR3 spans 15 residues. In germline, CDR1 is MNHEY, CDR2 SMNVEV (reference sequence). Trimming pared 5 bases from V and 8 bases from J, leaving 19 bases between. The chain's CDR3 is CASSRANTGKDEQFF. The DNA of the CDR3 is TGTGCCAGCAGTCGTGCAAATACAGGGAAGGATGAGCAGTTCTTC.

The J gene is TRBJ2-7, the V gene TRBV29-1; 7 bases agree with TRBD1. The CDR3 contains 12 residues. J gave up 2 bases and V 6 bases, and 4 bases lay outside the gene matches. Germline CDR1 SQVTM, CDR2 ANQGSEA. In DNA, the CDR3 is TGCAGCGTGGCACAGGGGCCCTACGAGCAGTACTTC. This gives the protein CSVAQGPYEQYF.

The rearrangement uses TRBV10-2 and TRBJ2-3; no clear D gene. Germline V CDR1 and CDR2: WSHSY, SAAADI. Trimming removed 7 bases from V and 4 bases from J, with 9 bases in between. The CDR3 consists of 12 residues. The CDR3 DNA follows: TGCGCCAGCATGATAGCATCAGATACGCAGTATTTT. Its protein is CASMIASDTQYF.

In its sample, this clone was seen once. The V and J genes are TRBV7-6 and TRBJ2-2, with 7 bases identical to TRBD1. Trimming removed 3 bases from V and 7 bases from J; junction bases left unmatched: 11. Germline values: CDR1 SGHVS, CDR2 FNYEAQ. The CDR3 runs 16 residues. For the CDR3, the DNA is TGTGCCAGCAGCTTTGGTCAGGGGGATATTAACGGGGAGCTGTTTTTT. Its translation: CASSFGQGDINGELFF.

The CDR3, as DNA: TGTGCCAGCAGCTCTTTAACCGGGACAGGGAACAAAGAGACCCAGTACTTC. Protein product: CASSSLTGTGNKETQYF. The V gene is TRBV7-2, the J gene TRBJ2-5; 9 bases line up with TRBD1. CDR1 is SGHTA and CDR2 is FQGNSA in the germline V gene. The junction had 12 bases not matched to a gene; V was cut back by 4 bases and J by 3 bases. The CDR3 totals 17 residues. The variable domain in full, completed from reference TRBV7-2 and TRBJ2-5, reads GAGVSQSPSNKVTEKGKDVELRCDPISGHTALYWYRQSLGQGLEFLIYFQGNSAPDKSGLPSDRFSAERTGGSVSTLTIQRTQQEDSAVYLCASSSLTGTGNKETQYFGPGTRLLVL.

The CDR3 DNA follows: TGTGCCAGCAGTGCAAGGCCCGTCAACTATGGCTACACCTTC. Amino acids: CASSARPVNYGYTF. The chain couples TRBV2 to TRBJ1-2; D not resolved. This CDR3 comprises 14 residues. Germline V gives CDR1 SNHLY, CDR2 FYNNEI. V dropped 4 bases and J dropped 2 bases, with 11 bases sitting between them.

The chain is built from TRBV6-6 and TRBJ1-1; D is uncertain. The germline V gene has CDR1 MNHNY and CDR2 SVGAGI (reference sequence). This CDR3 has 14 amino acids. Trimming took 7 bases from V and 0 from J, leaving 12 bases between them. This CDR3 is CASTADRLNTEAFF. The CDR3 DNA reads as TGTGCCAGCACCGCGGACCGCCTGAACACTGAAGCTTTCTTT.

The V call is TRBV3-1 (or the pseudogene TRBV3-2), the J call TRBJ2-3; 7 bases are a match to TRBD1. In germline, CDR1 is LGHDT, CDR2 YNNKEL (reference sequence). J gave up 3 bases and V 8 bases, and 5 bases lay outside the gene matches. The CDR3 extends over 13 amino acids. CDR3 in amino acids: CASYLRGTDTQYF. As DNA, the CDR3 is TGTGCCAGCTACCTCAGGGGGACAGATACGCAGTATTTT.

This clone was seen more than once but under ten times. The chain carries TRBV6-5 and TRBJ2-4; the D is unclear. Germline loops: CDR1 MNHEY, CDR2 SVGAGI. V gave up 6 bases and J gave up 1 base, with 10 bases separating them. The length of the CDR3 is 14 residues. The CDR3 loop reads CASRNTWAKNIQYF. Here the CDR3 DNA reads TGTGCCAGCAGAAACACGTGGGCCAAAAACATTCAGTACTTC.

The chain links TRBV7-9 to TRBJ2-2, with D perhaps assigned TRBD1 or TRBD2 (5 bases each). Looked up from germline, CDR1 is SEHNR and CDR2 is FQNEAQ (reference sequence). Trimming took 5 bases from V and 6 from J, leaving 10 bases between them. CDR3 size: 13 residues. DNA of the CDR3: TGTGCCAGCAGCCGTGGGGGTCCCGGGGAGCTGTTTTTT. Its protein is CASSRGGPGELFF.

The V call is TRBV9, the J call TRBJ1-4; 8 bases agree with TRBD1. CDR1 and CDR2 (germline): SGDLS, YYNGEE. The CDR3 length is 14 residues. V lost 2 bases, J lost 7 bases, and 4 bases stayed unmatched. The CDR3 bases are TGTGCCAGCAGCGTCCAGGGGGCTGGTGAAAAACTGTTTTTT. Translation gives CASSVQGAGEKLFF.

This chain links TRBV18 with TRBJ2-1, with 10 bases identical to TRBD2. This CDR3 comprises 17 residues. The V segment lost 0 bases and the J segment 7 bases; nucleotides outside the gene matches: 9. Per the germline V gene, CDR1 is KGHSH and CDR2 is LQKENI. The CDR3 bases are TGTGCCAGCTCACCACCGATCCGGACTAGCGGTAAAAATGAGCAGTTCTTC. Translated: CASSPPIRTSGKNEQFF.

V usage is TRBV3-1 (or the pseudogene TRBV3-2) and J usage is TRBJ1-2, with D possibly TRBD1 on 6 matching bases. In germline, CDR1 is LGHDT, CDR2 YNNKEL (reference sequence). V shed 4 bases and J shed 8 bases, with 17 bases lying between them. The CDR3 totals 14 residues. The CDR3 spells CASSLLPRGLGYTF. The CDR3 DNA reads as TGTGCCAGCAGCCTCCTACCTCGGGGGCTCGGCTACACCTTC.

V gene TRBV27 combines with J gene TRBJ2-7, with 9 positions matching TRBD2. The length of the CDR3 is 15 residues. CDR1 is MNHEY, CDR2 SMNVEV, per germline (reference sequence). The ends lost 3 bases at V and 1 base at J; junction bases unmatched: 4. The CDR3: CASSFVAGASYEQYF. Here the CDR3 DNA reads TGTGCCAGCAGTTTCGTAGCGGGGGCATCCTACGAGCAGTACTTC.